The 32 T cell receptor beta chains given below trace back to one sample, sequenced in a study of cytomegalovirus exposure and HLA in healthy donors (TCRdb year 2017). The receptor library was made with the immunoSEQ multiplex PCR assay. TCRdb provides this immuneACCESS table in a form limited to in-frame rearrangements. Some clones are lacking; in checked studies, under half of them reflect an unresolved V gene, and why the rest are absent is not known. The sample yields 260,000 or so clones; 70% to 90% were counted once. The ten top clones hold approximately 0.9% of the sample. Sequencing input: PBMCs. These receptor sequences come from a young woman in good health and CMV-seronegative.

The chain couples TRBV7-6 to TRBJ2-1; 11 nucleotides align to TRBD2. The V gene's germline CDR1 is SGHVS and CDR2 FNYEAQ. The CDR3 has 16 amino acids. V dropped 1 base and J dropped 10; count of bases not matched to a gene: 9. The CDR3 nucleotides read TGTGCCAGCAGCTTAGACAATAGCGGGAGGGCCCGGGAGCAGTTCTTC. Translated: CASSLDNSGRAREQFF.

This clone was seen a handful of times. J is TRBJ2-1 and V is TRBV27, with 9 positions matching TRBD2. V lost 7 bases and J lost 8; bases outside the gene matches: 15. CDR1 and CDR2 from the germline V gene are MNHEY and SMNVEV (reference sequence). The CDR3 covers 16 residues. Written as DNA, the CDR3 is TGTGCCAGCACATCGAGGGGCCTAGCGGGATGGGATGAGCAGTTCTTC. It codes for CASTSRGLAGWDEQFF.

CDR3 sequence reads: CASSLARASFATNEKLFF. CDR3 sequence (DNA): TGTGCCAGCAGCTTAGCCCGCGCATCTTTCGCAACTAATGAAAAACTGTTTTTT. The rearrangement joins TRBV7-6 to TRBJ1-4; no definite D call. In germline, CDR1 is SGHVS, CDR2 FNYEAQ. Between the trimmed V and J ends, which lost 0 bases and 0 bases, there was a span of 14 bases. The CDR3 length is 18 residues.

CDR3 region: CASSFSGSVYNEQFF. The CDR3 DNA reads TGTGCCAGCAGCTTTAGCGGGAGCGTCTACAATGAGCAGTTCTTC. The chain links TRBV11-2 to TRBJ2-1, with 9 bases lining up with TRBD2. With 3 bases clipped from V and 3 bases from J, the junction kept 3 bases outside the gene matches. The CDR3 is 15 amino acids. Germline-derived CDR1 and CDR2 are SGHAT and FQNNGV.

The genes are TRBV5-1 and TRBJ2-7; maybe TRBD2 (6 bases). Germline V CDR1 and CDR2: SGHRS, YFSETQ. V lost 7 bases, J lost 4 bases, and 12 bases lay in between. This CDR3 is 12 amino acids long. The CDR3 region has the DNA TGCGCCAGCTCCGGAGGGGAATACGAGCAGTACTTC. It translates to CASSGGEYEQYF.

The chain joins TRBV15 to TRBJ1-1; perhaps TRBD1 as D (6 bases). CDR1 is LNHNV, CDR2 YYDKDF, per germline (reference sequence). The CDR3 has 15 residues. V lost 0 bases and J 0 bases, leaving 8 bases between the germline ends. Written as DNA, the CDR3 is TGTGCCACCAGCAGAGAAGGGGGGGTGAACACTGAAGCTTTCTTT. Encoded protein: CATSREGGVNTEAFF.

As to this clone: At one of its ends the junction is not consistent with the germline gene, which may arise from a read error. The chain has TRBV7-2 and TRBJ2-1; 7 bases are a match to TRBD2. Per the germline V gene, CDR1 is SGHTA and CDR2 is FQGNSA. The CDR3 is 12 residues long. The CDR3 coding sequence is TGTGCCAGCAGCCTTAGCGGGCAGCTGCGGGTCTTC. Translating it yields CASSLSGQLRVF. The variable domain in full, completed from reference TRBV7-2 and TRBJ2-1, reads GAGVSQSPSNKVTEKGKDVELRCDPISGHTALYWYRQSLGQGLEFLIYFQGNSAPDKSGLPSDRFSAERTGGSVSTLTIQRTQQEDSAVYLCASSLSGQLRVFGPGTRLTVL.

Concerning this clone itself: The sample carries other DNA sequences with the same CDR3. This chain links TRBV5-4 with TRBJ2-7; possibly TRBD1 for D (5 bases). Trimming cost V 2 bases and J 2 bases, with 8 bases left between them. The CDR3 is 13 residues long. CDR1 is SGHNT and CDR2 is YYREEE in the germline V gene (reference sequence). CDR3 sequence reads: CASSLQGAYEQYF. The CDR3 DNA reads TGTGCCAGCAGCTTACAAGGGGCCTACGAGCAGTACTTC. The full variable domain, its missing parts supplied by reference TRBV5-4 and TRBJ2-7, is ETGVTQSPTHLIKTRGQQVTLRCSSQSGHNTVSWYQQALGQGPQFIFQYYREEENGRGNFPPRFSGLQFPNYSSELNVNALELDDSALYLCASSLQGAYEQYFGPGTRLTVT.

This chain uses TRBV28 with TRBJ2-1; 10 positions match TRBD2. V dropped 6 bases and J dropped 3; count of bases not matched to a gene: 8. There are 16 residues in the CDR3. Germline V CDR1 and CDR2: MDHEN, SYDVKM. CDR3 protein: CASSLIAGGNYNEQFF. CDR3 sequence (DNA): TGTGCCAGCAGCTTAATAGCGGGAGGAAACTACAATGAGCAGTTCTTC.

This clone came up once. The rearrangement joins TRBV19 to TRBJ2-5; 8 positions match TRBD2. The junction had 12 bases not matched to a gene; V was cut back by 5 bases and J by 4 bases. Looked up from germline, CDR1 is LNHDA and CDR2 is SQIVND (reference sequence). There are 16 residues in the CDR3. CDR3 region: CASSSRVAGLGETQYF. The CDR3 DNA is TGTGCCAGTAGTTCCAGGGTAGCGGGACTGGGAGAGACCCAGTACTTC. Full variable domain (missing parts from reference TRBV19 and TRBJ2-5): DGGITQSPKYLFRKEGQNVTLSCEQNLNHDAMYWYRQDPGQGLRLIYYSQIVNDFQKGDIAEGYSVSREKKESFPLTVTSAQKNPTAFYLCASSSRVAGLGETQYFGPGTRLLVL.

The chain is built from TRBV7-3 and TRBJ2-2, with 7 positions matching TRBD2. The trim removed 5 bases at V and 3 bases at J, leaving 9 bases unmatched. CDR1 and CDR2 (germline): SGHTA, FQGTGA. The CDR3 has 16 amino acids. The DNA for the CDR3 is TGTGCCAGCAGCCCCCATGGGGCGGGAGACACCGGGGAGCTGTTTTTT. Residues: CASSPHGAGDTGELFF.

The chain links TRBV2 to TRBJ2-7; D perhaps matches TRBD2 (5 bases). Germline V gives CDR1 SNHLY, CDR2 FYNNEI. The CDR3 spans 14 residues. The V gene lost 8 bases and the J gene lost 0 bases, with 14 bases spanning the gap. The chain's CDR3 is CASLGRTSSYEQYF. CDR3 sequence (DNA): TGTGCCAGCCTCGGCCGGACTTCCTCCTACGAGCAGTACTTC.

The chain links TRBV6-1 to TRBJ2-3; 8 nucleotides match TRBD2. From germline, CDR1 is MNHNS and CDR2 SASEGT. Trimming at V came to 4 bases and at J to 1 base, leaving 4 bases not matched to a gene. The CDR3 covers 15 residues. The CDR3 nucleotides are TGTGCCAGCAGTGTCTGGCGGGGGGGCACAGATACGCAGTATTTT. It is translated as CASSVWRGGTDTQYF.

The V gene is TRBV9, the J gene TRBJ2-7, with a tentative D call TRBD1 (6 bases). CDR1 and CDR2 from the germline V gene are SGDLS and YYNGEE. Trimming cost V 4 bases and J 3 bases, with 14 bases left between them. This CDR3 region has 14 residues. The CDR3 DNA reads as TGTGCCAGCAGCTTGACCGGGACACACTACGAGCAGTACTTC. This translates into CASSLTGTHYEQYF.

V and J are TRBV5-4 and TRBJ2-7; D gene uncertain. CDR1 SGHNT and CDR2 YYREEE come from the germline V gene (reference sequence). V gave up 0 bases and J gave up 3 bases, with 13 bases separating them. This CDR3 is 15 amino acids long. For the CDR3, the DNA is TGTGCCAGCAGCTTGGGTGGCAGGTCCAACTACGAGCAGTACTTC. The encoded protein is CASSLGGRSNYEQYF.

The rearrangement uses TRBV5-1 and TRBJ2-5; weak D call: TRBD2 (6 bases). CDR1 SGHRS and CDR2 YFSETQ come from the germline V gene. Trimming cost V 4 bases and J 5 bases, with 18 bases left between them. The CDR3 is made up of 15 amino acids. The DNA for the CDR3 is TGCGCCAGCAGCGGCGGGACCGATGCCGGGGAGACCCAGTACTTC. Translating it yields CASSGGTDAGETQYF.

V usage is TRBV11-2 and J usage is TRBJ2-3; tentative D call: TRBD2 (5 bases). The CDR3 runs to 12 residues. Deletions cut 7 bases from V and 4 bases from J, with 9 bases between. In germline, CDR1 is SGHAT, CDR2 FQNNGV. The CDR3 loop is CASTPRADTQYF. The CDR3 DNA reads as TGTGCCAGCACCCCGAGGGCAGATACGCAGTATTTT.

This rearrangement joins TRBV28 to TRBJ2-1; TRBD2 matches at 9 bases. Germline loops: CDR1 MDHEN, CDR2 SYDVKM. Trimming took 10 bases from V and 7 from J; bases not matched to a gene: 2. This CDR3 comprises 11 residues. The chain's CDR3 is CATRGGNEQFF. The CDR3 coding sequence is TGTGCCACGCGGGGGGGTAATGAGCAGTTCTTC.

To note about this clone: Germline and junction disagree at one end, which may indicate a read error. This chain uses TRBV19 with TRBJ1-2; 7 bases match TRBD1. The length of the CDR3 is 12 residues. The germline gives CDR1 LNHDA, CDR2 SQIVND (reference sequence). CDR3 sequence reads: CASSTTTGAGGF. CDR3 coding DNA: TGTGCCAGTAGTACCACCACAGGGGCCGGTGGCTTC.

The rearrangement links TRBV9 to TRBJ2-7; the match to TRBD2 covers 10 bases. The CDR3 runs to 17 residues. Germline V gene lookup returns CDR1 SGDLS and CDR2 YYNGEE. The V and J ends lost 0 bases and 2 bases, in that order; junction bases with no gene match: 8. The DNA of the CDR3 is TGTGCCAGCAGCGTAGGACTAGCGGGCCAAAATCCCTACGAGCAGTACTTC. Encoded protein: CASSVGLAGQNPYEQYF.

This chain uses TRBV5-1 with TRBJ2-1; D possibly corresponds to TRBD2 (5 bases). V was pared by 5 bases and J by 5 bases, with 14 bases between. CDR1 and CDR2 (germline): SGHRS, YFSETQ. This CDR3 has 14 residues. CDR3 protein: CASRWIARDNEQFF. CDR3 sequence (DNA): TGCGCCAGCAGATGGATAGCGAGGGACAATGAGCAGTTCTTC.

The chain carries TRBV7-3 and TRBJ2-7; a weak D match, TRBD2 (7 bases). The V and J ends lost 3 bases and 5 bases respectively, with 11 bases between them. From germline, CDR1 is SGHTA and CDR2 FQGTGA. The CDR3 is made up of 13 amino acids. In DNA form, the CDR3 reads TGTGCCAGCAGCTTCCGAGGGGGGGACGAGCAGTACTTC. As protein: CASSFRGGDEQYF.

The gene calls are TRBV4-2 and TRBJ2-1; 15 bases line up with TRBD2. From germline, CDR1 is LGHNA and CDR2 YNFKEQ. CDR3 length: 20 residues. The ends lost 1 base at V and 0 bases at J; junction bases unmatched: 7. CDR3 loop: CASSQGGLAGGGSSYNEQFF. Written as DNA, the CDR3 is TGTGCCAGCAGCCAAGGGGGACTAGCGGGAGGCGGGAGCTCCTACAATGAGCAGTTCTTC.

This chain links TRBV2 with TRBJ1-3, with D possibly being TRBD1 (5 bases). Germline CDR1 is SNHLY and CDR2 is FYNNEI. Trimming shortened V by 7 bases and J by 1 base, and 8 bases separated the two germline ends. The CDR3 has 13 amino acids. The CDR3 DNA reads TGTGCCAGCACAGGGCGATCTGGAAACACCATATATTTT. Amino acid sequence: CASTGRSGNTIYF. Together with reference TRBV2 and TRBJ1-3, the CDR3 gives the full variable domain: EPEVTQTPSHQVTQMGQEVILRCVPISNHLYFYWYRQILGQKVEFLVSFYNNEISEKSEIFDDQFSVERPDGSNFTLKIRSTKLEDSAMYFCASTGRSGNTIYFGEGSWLTVV.

The rearrangement links TRBV7-7 to TRBJ2-2, with D maybe TRBD1 (6 bases). The V end was cut by 6 bases, the J end by 6 bases, with 8 bases between. The CDR3 is 12 residues long. Looked up from germline, CDR1 is SSHAT and CDR2 is FNYEAQ (reference sequence). Here the CDR3 DNA reads TGTGCCAGCAGGGACAGTGCCGGGGAGCTGTTTTTT. Protein sequence: CASRDSAGELFF.

J is TRBJ2-1 and V is TRBV5-6; D is undetermined. Trimming removed 1 base at V and 2 bases at J, with 13 bases between. The CDR3 loop spans 16 amino acids. Germline lookup yields CDR1 SGHDT and CDR2 YYEEEE. CDR3 sequence (DNA): TGTGCCAGCAGCTTGTCTCGCGAGGTCACCTACAATGAGCAGTTCTTC. Amino acid sequence: CASSLSREVTYNEQFF.

The chain couples TRBV9 to TRBJ2-1; TRBD1 matches at 10 bases. CDR3 length: 15 residues. Trimming took 0 bases from V and 6 from J; bases not matched to a gene: 3. Germline V gene sequence: CDR1 SGDLS, CDR2 YYNGEE. The CDR3 is CASSVVGTGANEQFF. CDR3 DNA: TGTGCCAGCAGCGTAGTAGGGACAGGGGCCAATGAGCAGTTCTTC.

J is TRBJ1-3 and V is TRBV9; no clear D. CDR1 is SGDLS and CDR2 is YYNGEE in the germline V gene. Trimming shortened V by 0 bases and J by 2 bases, and 12 bases separated the two germline ends. The CDR3 is 16 residues long. The CDR3 DNA sequence: TGTGCCAGCAGCGTAGGGGCAGTCGGTGCTGGAAACACCATATATTTT. Its protein product is CASSVGAVGAGNTIYF.

This clone was found once. The CDR3 is CASKLGLAGAEQFF. The CDR3 DNA follows: TGTGCCAGCAAGCTGGGACTAGCGGGAGCCGAGCAGTTCTTC. The chain is built from TRBV27 and TRBJ2-1, with TRBD2 identical over 14 bases. Germline CDR1 is MNHEY and CDR2 is SMNVEV (reference sequence). There are 14 residues in the CDR3. V lost 7 bases, J lost 10 bases, and 6 bases stayed unmatched.

The chain is built from TRBV6-1 and TRBJ2-7; the D gene is possibly TRBD2 (5 bases). The CDR3 consists of 15 residues. CDR1 is MNHNS and CDR2 is SASEGT in the germline V gene. Deletions cut 0 bases from V and 8 bases from J, with 17 bases between. Written as DNA, the CDR3 is TGTGCCAGCAGTGAAGCGCGCGGGCGTTCTGTTCAGCAGTACTTC. This codes for CASSEARGRSVQQYF.

The chain has TRBV19 and TRBJ2-3, with TRBD1 as a possible D gene (6 bases). This CDR3 contains 13 residues. V lost 6 bases and J 1 base, leaving 8 bases between the germline ends. Germline CDR1 LNHDA, CDR2 SQIVND (reference sequence). As DNA, the CDR3 is TGTGCCAGTAGGGACAGAGGCACAGATACGCAGTATTTT. Protein product: CASRDRGTDTQYF. Using reference TRBV19 and TRBJ2-3 for the parts outside the CDR3, the full variable domain is DGGITQSPKYLFRKEGQNVTLSCEQNLNHDAMYWYRQDPGQGLRLIYYSQIVNDFQKGDIAEGYSVSREKKESFPLTVTSAQKNPTAFYLCASRDRGTDTQYFGPGTRLTVL.

The rearrangement uses TRBV13 and TRBJ2-1; D is possibly TRBD2 (6 bases). Trimming cost V 5 bases and J 4 bases, with 18 bases left between them. Germline-derived CDR1 and CDR2 are PRHDT and FYEKMQ (reference sequence). The CDR3 length is 16 residues. Written as DNA, the CDR3 is TGTGCCAGCAGCACTATGCCGGCGGGAATGTACAATGAGCAGTTCTTC. Translation: CASSTMPAGMYNEQFF.